The sequence of this T cell receptor beta chain was determined in a study of cytomegalovirus exposure and HLA in healthy donors. Study results and caveats: Later analysis reportedly placed an Asian-associated ancestry cluster below the roughly 670-donor mean in N-insertions.

Trimming took off 1 base at V and 2 bases at J, with 13 bases between the two ends. Germline V gene lookup returns CDR1 SGHRS and CDR2 YFSETQ. The CDR3 length is 15 residues. Note on this clone: The antigen is undetermined.

The PCR ran on 60 Vbeta and 13 Jbeta primers. Profiled with immunoSEQ multiplex PCR; TCRdb holds only in-frame clones, not every one. The table lists more than 150,000 clones, approximately 80% of them singletons. The source is a girl between 10 and 17 years old in good health and CMV-seropositive. This chain joins TRBV5-1 and TRBJ2-7; D may be TRBD1 (6 bases). The sample taken for sequencing was PBMCs. CDR3 loop: CASSLLTGTTYEQYF. CDR3 nucleotide sequence: TGCGCCAGCAGCTTGCTTACAGGGACCACCTACGAGCAGTACTTC.